The rows below give T cell receptor beta chains drawn from one sample of a study of T cells in Graves' hyperthyroidism and ophthalmopathy. One entry per CDR3 protein, called by TCRdb with MiXCR from the multiplex PCR reads. This table has around 97,000 distinct CDR3 sequences, 47% appearing once. The sample taken for sequencing was blood. The receptors come from a man in his forties with Graves' hyperthyroidism. CDR3s include the opening cysteine and the closing phenylalanine or tryptophan. D genes are given only for firm matches. Clone size is stated in some rows and not others, as once, few, many or a class when expanded.

size	D	V	J	CDR3	DNA
many	TRBD2	TRBV19	TRBJ2-7	CASSTGGFSEQYF	TGTGCCAGTAGTACCGGGGGGTTCTCCGAGCAGTACTTC
.	TRBD2	TRBV29-1	TRBJ2-1	CSVSRGGGDEQFF	TGCAGCGTTTCCCGGGGCGGGGGGGATGAGCAGTTCTTC
.	.	TRBV2	TRBJ1-4	CANLATNERLSF	TGTGCCAACCTTGCAACTAATGAAAGACTGTCTTTT
.	TRBD1	TRBV24-1	TRBJ1-2	CATSRRGLGGYTF	TGTGCCACCAGTCGTAGGGGGCTCGGTGGCTACACCTTC
.	.	TRBV30	TRBJ2-2	CAWSINGELFF	TGTGCCTGGAGTATTAACGGGGAGCTGTTTTTT
many	.	TRBV29-1	TRBJ2-3	CSVEKGHLATDTQYF	TGCAGCGTTGAAAAGGGACACCTCGCCACAGATACGCAGTATTTT
many	.	TRBV2	TRBJ1-2	CASSERYTSYGYTF	TGTGCCAGCAGTGAAAGATACACCTCCTATGGCTACACCTTC
.	.	TRBV20-1	TRBJ1-1	CSAREARTGGPEAFF	TGCAGTGCTAGAGAGGCCCGGACGGGAGGGCCTGAAGCTTTCTTT
.	.	TRBV3-1	TRBJ2-7	CASSQDGSSYEQYF	TGTGCCAGCAGCCAAGATGGGAGCTCCTACGAGCAGTACTTC
many	TRBD2	TRBV5-1	TRBJ2-3	CASSLGSSGGASDTQYF	TGCGCCAGCAGCCTTGGTTCTAGCGGGGGGGCATCAGATACGCAGTATTTT
many	.	TRBV29-1	TRBJ2-2	CSVADHSGTGELFF	TGCAGCGTTGCCGACCACTCCGGCACCGGGGAGCTGTTTTTT
.	.	TRBV3-1	TRBJ1-6	CASSGTPRGPLHF	TGTGCCAGCAGTGGGACCCCGAGAGGACCCCTCCACTTT
many	.	TRBV15	TRBJ1-5	CATSLSDQPQHF	TGTGCCACCAGTTTATCAGATCAGCCCCAGCATTTT
few	.	TRBV18	TRBJ2-7	CASSLLTGPYEQYF	TGTGCCAGCTCACTATTGACAGGTCCCTACGAGCAGTACTTC
.	.	TRBV20-1	TRBJ1-6	CSARWRGGDSPLHF	TGCAGTGCTAGGTGGAGGGGGGGCGATTCACCCCTCCACTTT
once	.	TRBV5-4	TRBJ1-2	CASSPAAVTGYTF	TGTGCCAGCAGCCCGGCGGCGGTAACTGGCTACACCTTC
many	.	TRBV4-1	TRBJ2-7	CASSREAFSYEQYF	TGCGCCAGCAGCCGCGAGGCGTTCTCCTACGAGCAGTACTTC
few	.	TRBV2	TRBJ1-1	CASSATGWNTEAFF	TGTGCCAGCAGTGCGACAGGTTGGAACACTGAAGCTTTCTTT
many	.	TRBV12-3/TRBV12-4	TRBJ2-2	CASSLGPSGSCFF	.
many	.	TRBV2	TRBJ2-3	CASSQQGLDTQYF	TGTGCCAGCAGTCAACAGGGCTTAGATACGCAGTATTTT
.	TRBD1	TRBV7-7	TRBJ2-7	CASSPGTGGLGYEQYF	TGTGCTAGCAGCCCAGGGACAGGGGGCCTGGGGTACGAGCAGTACTTC
.	TRBD1	TRBV19	TRBJ2-3	CASTTVLDRGRDTQYF	TGTGCCAGTACCACCGTTTTGGACAGGGGGCGGGATACGCAGTATTTT
many	TRBD2	TRBV19	TRBJ2-1	CASSILAEYGEQFF	TGTGCCAGTAGTATTCTAGCGGAGTACGGTGAGCAGTTCTTC
many	TRBD1	TRBV5-6	TRBJ1-1	CASSFQQGYTEAFF	TGTGCCAGCAGCTTTCAACAGGGGTACACTGAAGCTTTCTTT
.	TRBD2	TRBV20-1	TRBJ2-1	CSAVTSGSGNGQFF	TGCAGTGCTGTAACTAGCGGGAGCGGCAATGGGCAGTTCTTC
many	.	TRBV9	TRBJ2-1	CASTETGSPYNEQFF	TGTGCCAGCACCGAAACAGGTAGCCCCTACAATGAGCAGTTCTTC
many	TRBD2	TRBV6-2/TRBV6-3	TRBJ2-3	CASRWTSGSNTDTQYF	TGTGCCAGCAGGTGGACTAGCGGGAGCAACACAGATACGCAGTATTTT
.	TRBD2	TRBV14	TRBJ2-5	CASSLYGTSGGETQYF	TGTGCCAGCAGTCTATACGGGACTAGCGGGGGGGAGACCCAGTACTTC
.	.	TRBV10-1	TRBJ2-3	CASGSSDTQYF	TGCGCCAGCGGATCCTCGGATACGCAGTATTTT
many	.	TRBV25-1	TRBJ2-1	CASSDRYGRITNNEQFF	TGTGCCAGCAGTGACCGGTATGGGCGTATCACAAACAATGAGCAGTTCTTC
.	.	TRBV20-1	TRBJ2-3	CSASAPTGFGDTQYF	TGCAGTGCTTCGGCCCCTACAGGGTTTGGAGATACGCAGTATTTT
.	TRBD1	TRBV7-8	TRBJ2-7	CASSFTGGTHEQYF	TGTGCCAGCAGCTTTACAGGGGGGACTCACGAGCAGTACTTC
many	TRBD2	TRBV7-2	TRBJ2-1	CASSRGTSGSNEQFF	TGTGCCAGCAGCCGTGGGACTAGCGGGAGCAATGAGCAGTTCTTC
.	.	TRBV4-1	TRBJ2-7	CASSRLAVSSYEQYF	TGCGCCAGCAGCCGTTTAGCGGTTTCTTCCTACGAGCAGTACTTC
.	.	TRBV25-1	TRBJ2-1	CASSDLEGSRRYNEQFF	TGTGCCAGCAGTGATTTGGAGGGATCCCGGAGATACAATGAGCAGTTCTTC
many	.	TRBV11-2	TRBJ1-5	CASSLDHSGQPQHF	TGTGCCAGCAGCTTAGATCATTCGGGACAGCCCCAGCATTTT
.	.	TRBV10-3	TRBJ2-7	CAISPLGSFTTSGEQYF	TGTGCCATCAGTCCCTTGGGCAGTTTCACGACCTCTGGGGAGCAGTACTTC
many	.	TRBV11-3	TRBJ1-1	CASTNLEGSEAFF	TGTGCCAGCACCAACCTGGAGGGTTCCGAAGCTTTCTTT
many	.	TRBV5-1	TRBJ2-3	CASSPLPGTDTQYF	TGCGCCAGCAGCCCCCTCCCGGGCACAGATACGCAGTATTTT
.	.	TRBV29-1	TRBJ1-1	CRALGPREDTEAFF	TGCAGAGCTTTAGGGCCTCGGGAGGACACTGAAGCTTTCTTT
.	TRBD1	TRBV9	TRBJ2-7	CASSAGDRGNEQYF	TGTGCCAGCAGCGCCGGGGACAGGGGGAACGAGCAGTACTTC
.	TRBD1	TRBV2	TRBJ2-5	CASTTGGLYETQYF	TGTGCCAGCACCACAGGGGGGCTCTACGAGACCCAGTACTTC
.	.	TRBV29-1	TRBJ2-1	CSVYTGEGNEQFF	TGCAGCGTCTATACGGGAGAGGGCAATGAGCAGTTCTTC
many	.	TRBV7-9	TRBJ2-7	CASSGRAGGLSEQYF	TGTGCCAGCAGCGGAAGGGCAGGTGGGTTAAGCGAGCAGTACTTC
many	.	TRBV20-1	TRBJ1-4	CSADVGEEKLFF	TGCAGTGCGGACGTGGGAGAGGAAAAACTGTTTTTT
.	.	TRBV7-2	TRBJ1-4	CASSRQGAANEKLFF	TGTGCCAGCAGCCGTCAAGGGGCAGCTAATGAAAAACTGTTTTTT
many	TRBD2	TRBV19	TRBJ2-3	CASSLGGSTDTQYF	TGTGCCAGTAGTTTAGGCGGGAGTACAGATACGCAGTATTTT
many	.	TRBV3-1	TRBJ1-2	CASSLTGRLDNGYTF	TGTGCCAGCAGCCTGACAGGTCGGTTGGACAATGGCTACACCTTC
many	.	TRBV20-1	TRBJ1-1	CSATGENTEAFF	TGCAGTGCTACAGGGGAGAACACTGAAGCTTTCTTT
many	.	TRBV7-9	TRBJ2-1	CASSFGQNVLPYDEQFF	TGTGCCAGCAGCTTCGGACAGAATGTGTTACCCTACGATGAGCAGTTCTTC
few	.	TRBV18	TRBJ2-7	CASSDSLTYEQYF	TGTGCCAGCTCGGACAGTCTCACGTACGAGCAGTACTTC
many	TRBD1	TRBV6-2/TRBV6-3	TRBJ2-1	CASRTTGGGNNEQFF	TGTGCCAGCAGAACCACAGGGGGCGGAAACAATGAGCAGTTCTTC
.	TRBD1	TRBV27	TRBJ2-1	CASSLQQGKLNNEQFF	TGTGCCAGCAGTCTCCAACAGGGGAAACTGAACAATGAGCAGTTCTTC
.	TRBD1	TRBV13	TRBJ2-4	CASSSPGTGNIQYF	TGTGCCAGCAGCTCCCCCGGGACAGGGAACATTCAGTACTTC
.	TRBD2	TRBV15	TRBJ2-2	CAASSLSGSTTGELFF	TGTGCCGCCAGCAGCCTTAGCGGGAGTACCACCGGGGAGCTGTTTTTT
many	.	TRBV20-1	TRBJ2-7	CSARSPTWNYEQYF	TGCAGTGCTAGATCCCCTACTTGGAACTACGAGCAGTACTTC
many	.	TRBV6-5	TRBJ1-2	CASSYGRDYGYTF	TGTGCCAGCAGTTACGGCAGGGACTATGGCTACACCTTC